The 24 T cell receptor beta chains below come from one sample, sequenced in a study of blood T cell repertoires in COVID-19. Measured with immunoSEQ multiplex PCR; TCRdb has only the in-frame clones, and not every one. This sample yields 61,000 or so clones, of which 70% to 85% are seen a single time; approximately 6% belongs to the top ten. The sample comprised peripheral blood. These receptors came from a woman in her sixties or seventies with acute or convalescent COVID-19.

This clone was observed a few times. The chain couples TRBV4-3 to TRBJ2-7; D is possibly TRBD2 (6 bases). The CDR3 length is 13 residues. Trimming cost V 4 bases and J 7 bases, with 14 bases left between them. Germline CDR1 reads LGHNA; CDR2 reads YSLEER. The CDR3 reads CASSPGRRGEQYF. Written as DNA, the CDR3 is TGCGCCAGCAGCCCAGGGCGGCGGGGAGAGCAGTACTTC.

The rearrangement uses TRBV5-3 and TRBJ2-1, with TRBD2 as a possible D gene (5 bases). TRBV5-3 is an open reading frame, and its role is uncertain. This CDR3 spans 15 amino acids. The germline V and J ends were trimmed by 3 bases and 0 bases, with 10 bases remaining between them. The CDR3 DNA is TGTGCCAGAAGCTCGTCGGGGAACTCCTACAATGAGCAGTTCTTC. This sequence encodes CARSSSGNSYNEQFF.

This rearrangement joins TRBV4-3 to TRBJ2-5; 10 bases fit TRBD2. Germline CDR1 is LGHNA and CDR2 is YSLEER. V lost 1 base, J lost 7 bases, and 12 bases stayed unmatched. This CDR3 is built from 17 residues. The CDR3 nucleotides read TGCGCCAGCAGCCAAGTGGCTAGCGGGGGCCAAATTGGGACCCAGTACTTC. It specifies CASSQVASGGQIGTQYF.

Here the CDR3 reads CASSLGTGGMNTEAFF. The CDR3 nucleotides read TGTGCCAGCTCATTGGGGACAGGGGGGATGAACACTGAAGCTTTCTTT. V usage is TRBV18 and J usage is TRBJ1-1; the match to TRBD1 covers 11 bases. V lost 5 bases and J lost 0; bases outside the gene matches: 5. The germline gives CDR1 KGHSH, CDR2 LQKENI. The CDR3 consists of 16 residues.

V usage is TRBV7-8 and J usage is TRBJ2-5, with TRBD1 matching over 10 bases. The J segment lost 5 bases and the V segment lost 1 base, leaving 16 bases of the junction unmatched. There are 19 residues in the CDR3. Germline V CDR1 and CDR2: SGHVS, FQNEAQ. The CDR3 DNA sequence: TGTGCCAGCAGCTTAGTCCGACAGGGGGCCACCACCCCCGGGGAGACCCAGTACTTC. Translating gives CASSLVRQGATTPGETQYF.

The CDR3, as DNA: TGTGCCAGCAGCCCGGCCAGGTACGGTGAGCAGTTCTTC. It codes for CASSPARYGEQFF. This rearrangement joins TRBV3-1 (or the pseudogene TRBV3-2) to TRBJ2-1; D gene unclear. The CDR3 is made up of 13 amino acids. Trimming pared 4 bases from V and 9 bases from J, leaving 13 bases between. The V gene's germline CDR1 is LGHDT and CDR2 YNNKEL (reference sequence).

The chain combines TRBV5-1 with TRBJ2-5; 10 bases agree with TRBD1. The CDR3 is 13 residues long. V was clipped by 4 bases and J by 4 bases; unmatched bases: 1. Per the germline V gene, CDR1 is SGHRS and CDR2 is YFSETQ. CDR3 in DNA: TGCGCCAGCAGCCGGGACAGGGGAGAGACCCAGTACTTC. The encoded protein is CASSRDRGETQYF.

This chain connects TRBV7-8 to TRBJ2-1, with a tentative D call TRBD2 (7 bases). The CDR3 is made up of 15 amino acids. Trimming left V 5 bases short and J 9 bases short, with 20 bases between. Germline V gene data show CDR1 as SGHVS and CDR2 as FQNEAQ. The CDR3 region has the DNA TGTGCCAGCAGCGTCGCGGGACAAAGGGAGGGTGAGCAGTTCTTC. Protein sequence: CASSVAGQREGEQFF.

The gene calls are TRBV10-1 and TRBJ2-3, with 11 nucleotides matching TRBD2. The germline V gene encodes CDR1 WNHNN and CDR2 SYGVQD (reference sequence). The CDR3 is 14 residues long. J was trimmed by 5 bases and V by 8 bases; bases with no gene match: 6. The CDR3 loop is CASHSGGAGDTQYF. The CDR3 DNA is TGCGCCAGCCATAGCGGGGGGGCGGGAGATACGCAGTATTTT.

This chain links TRBV11-3 with TRBJ1-4; TRBD1 aligns across 8 bases. V lost 6 bases to trimming and J lost 3 bases; unmatched junction nucleotides: 3. The CDR3 length is 14 residues. Germline lookup yields CDR1 SGHNT and CDR2 YENEEA. CDR3 nucleotide sequence: TGTGCCAGCAGTCAGGGGGCCGCTAATGAAAAACTGTTTTTT. Its protein product is CASSQGAANEKLFF.

The V gene is TRBV30, the J gene TRBJ2-6; no firm D call. V was cut by 5 bases and J by 2 bases, with 4 bases left in between. The CDR3 is 12 residues long. Germline V gene data show CDR1 as GTSNPN and CDR2 as SVGIG (reference sequence). CDR3 protein: CAWGPGANVLTF. The DNA for the CDR3 is TGTGCCTGGGGCCCTGGGGCCAACGTCCTGACTTTC.

This chain uses TRBV30 with TRBJ1-1; D gene ambiguous. V shed 0 bases and J shed 4 bases, with 6 bases lying between them. Germline CDR1 and CDR2: GTSNPN and SVGIG (reference sequence). There are 12 residues in the CDR3. CDR3: CAWSVHGTEAFF. DNA for the CDR3: TGTGCCTGGAGTGTCCACGGCACTGAAGCTTTCTTT.

This clone was observed a few times. The rearrangement joins TRBV6-2 or TRBV6-3 to TRBJ1-5, with 7 bases lining up with TRBD1. Looked up from germline, CDR1 is MNHEY and CDR2 is SVGEGT. Trimming at V came to 5 bases and at J to 6 bases, leaving 1 base not matched to a gene. The CDR3 spans 12 residues. The CDR3 coding sequence is TGTGCCAGCAGTAACAGGGGTCAGCCCCAGCATTTT. Protein: CASSNRGQPQHF.

This clone was seen a few times. This sequence joins TRBV5-6 and TRBJ2-7, with a tentative D call TRBD2 (5 bases). The CDR3 spans 12 residues. V was pared by 1 base and J by 3 bases, with 5 bases between. The germline V gene has CDR1 SGHDT and CDR2 YYEEEE. CDR3 in DNA: TGTGCCAGCAGCTTGCGGGGCTACGAGCAGTACTTC. It encodes CASSLRGYEQYF.

The sample holds one count of this clone. Sequence at one end of the junction differs from germline and may be a read error. The V call is TRBV5-4, the J call TRBJ1-2, with no clear D. The germline gives CDR1 SGHNT, CDR2 YYREEE (reference sequence). The CDR3 contains 15 residues. The CDR3 DNA reads TGTGCCAGCAGTTTGGATGCAGTTCTCCACTATGGCTACACCTTC. Translated: CASSLDAVLHYGYTF.

The chain is built from TRBV30 and TRBJ1-3; a weak D match, TRBD1 (5 bases). Trimming took 2 bases from V and 6 from J, leaving 8 bases between them. CDR1 and CDR2 from the germline V gene are GTSNPN and SVGIG (reference sequence). The CDR3 is 12 residues long. CDR3 nucleotide sequence: TGTGCCTGGAGTAACAGGCTAAACACCATATATTTT. It codes for CAWSNRLNTIYF.

The chain has TRBV7-8 and TRBJ1-2; D unclear. Trimming removed 3 bases from V and 0 bases from J, with 5 bases in between. From germline, CDR1 is SGHVS and CDR2 FQNEAQ. The CDR3 spans 13 residues. The CDR3 nucleotides are TGTGCCAGCAGCTTCGGAGCTAACTATGGCTACACCTTC. The encoded protein is CASSFGANYGYTF.

This rearrangement joins TRBV5-5 to TRBJ1-3; 7 nucleotides align to TRBD1. J lost 3 bases, V lost 3 bases, and 3 bases had no gene match. The CDR3 sequence is 14 residues long. Germline CDR1 reads SGHKS; CDR2 reads YYEKEE (reference sequence). CDR3 DNA sequence: TGTGCCAGCAGCTCAGGGGGAAGTGGAAACACCATATATTTT. It translates to CASSSGGSGNTIYF.

The chain carries TRBV24-1 and TRBJ2-3; TRBD1 matches at 9 bases. V trimming: 1 base; J trimming: 3 bases; junction bases outside the gene matches: 4. CDR3 length: 16 amino acids. Germline V CDR1 and CDR2: KGHDR, SFDVKD. The CDR3 DNA reads TGTGCCACCAGTGATTTAACAGGGGGCGAAACAGATACGCAGTATTTT. Translated: CATSDLTGGETDTQYF.

This clone has more than one count but fewer than ten. This chain joins TRBV7-2 and TRBJ2-3; 9 bases align to TRBD2. This CDR3 is built from 15 residues. V trimming: 5 bases; J trimming: 6 bases; junction bases outside the gene matches: 9. The germline V gene has CDR1 SGHTA and CDR2 FQGNSA. CDR3 DNA sequence: TGTGCCAGCAGCCTCGGGACTAGCCCTAGGGATACGCAGTATTTT. Its translation: CASSLGTSPRDTQYF.

The table lists this clone with a few counts. The chain uses TRBV19 and TRBJ1-3; TRBD1 is a possible D gene (5 bases). Germline V CDR1 and CDR2: LNHDA, SQIVND (reference sequence). With 6 bases removed from V and 2 bases from J, the gap between germline ends came to 11 bases. The CDR3 extends over 14 amino acids. This CDR3 reads CASSNTGAGNTIYF. The CDR3 DNA reads TGTGCCAGTAGCAACACAGGCGCTGGAAACACCATATATTTT.

The rearrangement uses TRBV28 and TRBJ1-4; D remains unclear. V lost 8 bases and J 0 bases, leaving 10 bases between the germline ends. This CDR3 has 14 amino acids. Germline-derived CDR1 and CDR2 are MDHEN and SYDVKM. The CDR3 DNA reads as TGTGCCAGCCCTTTTTGTGCAACTAATGAAAAACTGTTTTTT. Translation: CASPFCATNEKLFF.

The rearrangement links TRBV6-6 to TRBJ1-5; possible D gene TRBD1, 5 bases. The CDR3 loop spans 13 amino acids. V was clipped by 6 bases and J by 4 bases, with 10 bases between them. The V gene's germline CDR1 is MNHNY and CDR2 SVGAGI (reference sequence). CDR3 region: CASSGGWNQPQHF. CDR3 DNA sequence: TGTGCCAGCAGCGGGGGTTGGAATCAGCCCCAGCATTTT.

CDR3 nucleotides: TGTGCCAGCAGTTTAAGGGGCGCAATGGAATATGGCTACACCTTC. Its translation is CASSLRGAMEYGYTF. The chain carries TRBV6-5 and TRBJ1-2; D may be TRBD1 (5 bases). Trimming stripped 4 bases from V and 5 bases from J, with 17 bases between. The CDR3 runs to 15 residues. CDR1 is MNHEY, CDR2 SVGAGI, per germline.